Described below is a single T cell receptor (beta chain) sequence and its context. The antigen it recognizes is unknown. There are no base qualities to consult, and no much larger clone falls within one base. This sample was taken from a study of blood T cell repertoires in COVID-19 (dated by TCRdb to 2018 to 2021). In the study overall: Collaborator samples came from the United States, Italy and Spain and covered acute and convalescent phases of COVID-19. The repertoires were made available in a free public database intended to serve as a resource for research on the immune response to SARS-CoV-2. Samples were obtained from the ongoing ImmuneRACE study (first 160 participants) and from approximately 1,200 subjects provided by 6 global collaborators. Sample metadata almost always included a de-identified subject ID, COVID-19 status, age in years and sex. Where available, HLA class I and class II types were obtained from metadata supplied by the sample provider rather than from assay-based typing. The dataset comprised deeply sampled blood TCRbeta repertoires from subjects exposed to, actively infected with, or recovered from COVID-19. The material from the prospective study consisted of cDNA or gDNA derived from T cells, B-cell-depleted T cells, or PBMCs.

Overall study results and their limits: How much clinical and demographic metadata was included differed by source and by participant, and the metadata was provided uncurated.

TCRbeta CDR3 regions were amplified from genomic DNA by means of the immunoSEQ Assay, a bias-controlled multiplex PCR. The authors' analysis ran thus. The number of nucleated cells in each sample was estimated from the amplification of reference gene primers within the assay. To quantify the absolute abundance of each unique TCRbeta CDR3 rearrangement, sequence reads were collapsed and filtered. For each sample, productive Simpson clonality was calculated as the square root of Simpson's diversity index across productive rearrangements. TCRdb provides this immuneACCESS table in a form limited to in-frame rearrangements. Some clones are lacking; in checked studies, under half of them reflect an unresolved V gene, and why the rest are absent is not known. The V and J calls and the clone size are those of that table, but D and trimming were determined from the DNA. The sample table lists 200,000 to 300,000 clones, 75% to 90% of them with a count of one. About an eighth of the sample is in the top ten clones.

The CDR3 has 14 amino acids, counting the end cysteine and phenylalanine. Only the CDR3 DNA stays, 42 bases, in frame from base 1. CDR1 and CDR2 are read off the germline V gene as SQVTM and ANQGSEA. V is pruned by 4 bases and J by 1 base, leaving 4 bases of the junction without a gene match. The collaborating institutions used their own protocols to collect whole blood in K2EDTA tubes. For TCRbeta analysis, collaborator samples were shipped as frozen whole blood, as isolated PBMCs, or as DNA extracted from either sample type. Sequenced input: peripheral blood. The rearrangement joined TRBV29-1 to TRBJ1-1; 9 nucleotides in the junction match TRBD1. The receptor's source is a woman between 55 and 75 years old with active or convalescent COVID-19. The CDR3 protein: CSVVDRGRNTEAFF. The nucleotide sequence is TGCAGCGTTGTGGACAGGGGTCGGAACACTGAAGCTTTCTTT.